A single sample gave rise to the 23 T cell receptor beta chains below, sequenced in a study of CD8+CD57+ T cells in acquired aplastic anemia (dated by TCRdb to between 2017 and 2018). Sequencer: Illumina HiSeq 2000. Genomic DNA was used as template for profiling of TCR beta VDJ combinations and CDR3 sequences. TCRdb ran its own pipeline on the public reads, namely fastp trimming at Q25 and MiXCR clone calling, and kept in-frame beta chains. Every entry covers one CDR3 protein and lists the most common genes and DNA from its rows. The sample table holds 65,000 to 85,000 distinct CDR3 sequences, of which under 65% were seen once. Together, the top ten hold around 8.3% of the sample. What was sequenced was sorted CD4+, CD8+, or CD8+CD57+ T cells (not recorded which) from PBMCs. The receptors derive from a human donor in good health, serving as a control.

Worth noting for this clonotype: One end of the junction is discordant with germline, which a read error may explain. The rearrangement joins TRBV19 to TRBJ2-2, with a weak D call TRBD1 (7 bases). CDR3 size: 12 residues. Per germline, CDR1 LNHDA and CDR2 SQIVND (reference sequence). The CDR3 reads CAGRQGGGELFF. DNA of the CDR3: TGTGCCGGTAGACAGGGAGGCGGGGAGCTGTTTTTT. Variable domain in full (rest from reference TRBV19 and TRBJ2-2): DGGITQSPKYLFRKEGQNVTLSCEQNLNHDAMYWYRQDPGQGLRLIYYSQIVNDFQKGDIAEGYSVSREKKESFPLTVTSAQKNPTAFYLCAGRQGGGELFFGEGSRLTVL.

For this clonotype: A much larger clone sits a single nucleotide away, making a read error possible. The chain carries TRBV7-9 and TRBJ1-2; possible D gene TRBD1, 5 bases. This CDR3 region has 15 residues. Germline assignment: CDR1 SEHNR and CDR2 FQNEAQ (reference sequence). The CDR3 region has the DNA TGTGCCAGCAGTTTAGGCGGGGACCCTGGCCATGGCTACACCTTC. Translation: CASSLGGDPGHGYTF.

CDR3 DNA: TGTGCCAGTAGTATGGTCTTTTCTTGGGATCAGCCCCAGCATTTT. It translates to CASSMVFSWDQPQHF. The chain carries TRBV19 and TRBJ1-5; the D is unclear. V was trimmed by 3 bases and J by 5 bases, leaving 14 bases between them. The CDR3 has 15 residues. The germline CDR1 and CDR2 sequences are LNHDA and SQIVND (reference sequence).

This clonotype was seen only once. V usage is TRBV20-1 and J usage is TRBJ1-2, with TRBD1 matching 7 bases. The junction had 16 bases not matched to a gene; V was cut back by 7 bases and J by 8 bases. In germline, CDR1 is DFQATT, CDR2 SNEGSKA (reference sequence). The CDR3 is 14 residues long. This chain's CDR3 is CSVVPSTGFEGYTF. The CDR3 bases are TGCAGTGTTGTACCCTCGACAGGGTTCGAAGGCTACACCTTC.

The table lists this clonotype with a few counts. A much bigger clone sits one base away, suggesting this may be a read error. This chain connects TRBV4-1 to TRBJ1-2; TRBD1 aligns across 10 bases. The CDR3 is made up of 15 amino acids. From germline, CDR1 is MGHRA and CDR2 YSYEKL. The CDR3 coding sequence is TGCGCCAGCAGCCCAACGACAGGGGGCGTTATGGGCTACATCTTC. Translated, it gives CASSPTTGGVMGYIF.

At least ten counts were recorded for this clonotype. The CDR3 DNA sequence: TGCGCCAGCAGCTTGGTTGGCGGCAATCAGCCCCAGCATTTT. Amino acid sequence: CASSLVGGNQPQHF. The chain couples TRBV5-1 to TRBJ1-5, with D unresolved. Trimming pared 0 bases from V and 2 bases from J, leaving 6 bases between. The CDR3 is 14 amino acids. Germline V gives CDR1 SGHRS, CDR2 YFSETQ.

The chain combines TRBV7-9 with TRBJ1-2; D call uncertain. Germline CDR1 SEHNR, CDR2 FQNEAQ (reference sequence). CDR3 length: 15 residues. With 6 bases removed from V and 4 bases from J, the gap between germline ends came to 18 bases. CDR3 DNA: TGTGCCAGCAGTGAATCCGAGGCCCTGGGCTATGGCTACACCTTC. Protein sequence: CASSESEALGYGYTF.

This clonotype was seen ten or more times. The rearrangement joins TRBV19 to TRBJ2-7, with 13 bases identical to TRBD2. The trim removed 5 bases at V and 6 bases at J, leaving 7 bases unmatched. CDR3 length: 15 residues. Per the germline V gene, CDR1 is LNHDA and CDR2 is SQIVND (reference sequence). For the CDR3, the DNA is TGTGCCAGTAGTCCCTCGACTAGCGGGAGGTTCGAGCAGTACTTC. Translation gives CASSPSTSGRFEQYF.

The rearrangement links TRBV10-3 to TRBJ1-3; D possibly corresponds to TRBD1 (6 bases). The CDR3 runs to 16 residues. Per the germline V gene, CDR1 is ENHRY and CDR2 is SYGVKD. V was clipped by 2 bases and J by 1 base, with 12 bases between them. The CDR3 bases are TGTGCCATCAGTGAGGATGGAGGGGGATCTGGAAACACCATATATTTT. Translated, it gives CAISEDGGGSGNTIYF.

This clonotype was counted ten times or more. This chain uses TRBV27 with TRBJ2-7, with 8 bases fitting TRBD1. CDR3 length equals 13 residues. Germline-derived CDR1 and CDR2 are MNHEY and SMNVEV (reference sequence). J lost 4 bases, V lost 6 bases, and 5 bases had no gene match. The CDR3 spells CASRDRVGYEQYF. CDR3 DNA sequence: TGTGCCAGCAGGGACAGGGTAGGGTACGAGCAGTACTTC.

The sample holds a few counts of this clonotype. The chain employs TRBV24-1 and TRBJ2-4; D call uncertain. The CDR3 loop spans 15 amino acids. Germline V gives CDR1 KGHDR, CDR2 SFDVKD. The V and J ends lost 4 bases and 1 base respectively, with 10 bases between them. CDR3 coding DNA: TGTGCCACCAGTGACTGGACGGACGCCAAAAACATTCAGTACTTC. It encodes CATSDWTDAKNIQYF.

The chain joins TRBV15 to TRBJ1-4; no firm D call. V dropped 5 bases and J dropped 6 bases, with 19 bases sitting between them. The CDR3 consists of 16 residues. Germline-derived CDR1 and CDR2 are LNHNV and YYDKDF (reference sequence). CDR3 protein: CATSGSPGFLDEKLFF. The CDR3 nucleotides read TGTGCCACCAGCGGATCGCCGGGATTCTTAGATGAAAAACTGTTTTTT.

This clonotype occurred many times. V and J are TRBV6-1 and TRBJ1-3; a possible D gene is TRBD1 (5 bases). The CDR3 totals 17 residues. Trimming pared 7 bases from V and 3 bases from J, leaving 22 bases between. The germline gives CDR1 MNHNS, CDR2 SASEGT. CDR3 sequence reads: CASTQIPGTGYGNTIYF. The CDR3 DNA sequence: TGTGCCAGCACCCAGATTCCCGGGACGGGGTATGGAAACACCATATATTTT.

This chain uses TRBV7-6 with TRBJ1-6, with a possible D match to TRBD1 (5 bases). Trimming removed 5 bases from V and 11 bases from J, with 19 bases in between. The CDR3 totals 15 residues. From germline, CDR1 is SGHVS and CDR2 FNYEAQ. CDR3 residues: CASSHGGEADTPLHF. CDR3 sequence (DNA): TGTGCCAGCAGCCACGGAGGGGAGGCAGACACACCCCTCCACTTT.

The chain carries TRBV19 and TRBJ1-6; D is perhaps TRBD1 (5 bases). Germline-derived CDR1 and CDR2 are LNHDA and SQIVND (reference sequence). The CDR3 length is 14 residues. Trimming pared 7 bases from V and 6 bases from J, leaving 13 bases between. This CDR3 is CASTFDSLNSPLHF. CDR3 nucleotide sequence: TGTGCCAGTACCTTTGACAGTCTTAATTCACCCCTCCACTTT.

This chain joins TRBV15 and TRBJ1-5; D ambiguous. CDR1 LNHNV and CDR2 YYDKDF come from the germline V gene (reference sequence). This CDR3 comprises 14 residues. Trimming cost V 0 bases and J 4 bases, with 7 bases left between them. The CDR3 is CATSRDPGNQPQHF. CDR3 DNA: TGTGCCACCAGCAGAGATCCCGGTAATCAGCCCCAGCATTTT.

This clonotype is medium-sized. This chain links TRBV2 with TRBJ2-7; tentative D call: TRBD2 (7 bases). The V end lost 8 bases, the J end lost 0 bases, and 14 bases lay between the germline ends. The CDR3 is made up of 14 amino acids. Germline V gives CDR1 SNHLY, CDR2 FYNNEI. CDR3 bases: TGTGCCAGCGAGAGGGGGGGGTTCTCCTACGAGCAGTACTTC. Its protein is CASERGGFSYEQYF.

V is TRBV11-2 and J is TRBJ2-2, with D unresolved. This CDR3 region has 12 residues. The V gene lost 2 bases and the J gene lost 6 bases, with 4 bases spanning the gap. Germline V gene data show CDR1 as SGHAT and CDR2 as FQNNGV. The CDR3 loop reads CASSLTAGELFF. CDR3 coding DNA: TGTGCCAGCAGCTTAACGGCCGGGGAGCTGTTTTTT. The full variable domain, rest sourced from reference TRBV11-2 and TRBJ2-2, is EAGVAQSPRYKIIEKRQSVAFWCNPISGHATLYWYQQILGQGPKLLIQFQNNGVVDDSQLPKDRFSAERLKGVDSTLKIQPAKLEDSAVYLCASSLTAGELFFGEGSRLTVL.

Concerning this clonotype itself: The CDR3 does not close with the conserved phenylalanine or tryptophan, likely indicating a read error. The chain is built from TRBV20-1 and TRBJ1-6; no reliable D call. Germline V CDR1 and CDR2: DFQATT, SNEGSKA (reference sequence). The V end lost 0 bases, the J end lost 0 bases, and 12 bases lay between the germline ends. CDR3 size: 17 residues. The CDR3 bases are TGCAGTGCTAGAGATCGTACTCGGAGCTCCTATAATTCACCCCTCCACTCT. It yields the protein CSARDRTRSSYNSPLHS.

The genes are TRBV10-3 and TRBJ2-7; 8 bases line up with TRBD2. J lost 5 bases, V lost 2 bases, and 5 bases had no gene match. The CDR3 is 14 residues long. Per germline, CDR1 ENHRY and CDR2 SYGVKD. The CDR3 region has the DNA TGTGCCATCAGTGAGCCAGGGACTAGGAACGAGCAGTACTTC. It yields the protein CAISEPGTRNEQYF.

The J gene is TRBJ2-3, the V gene TRBV11-1, with 8 bases fitting TRBD2. CDR1 is SGHAT, CDR2 FQDESV, per germline (reference sequence). After removal of 7 bases from V and 0 bases from J, the junction contained 3 bases not matched to a gene. The CDR3 consists of 14 residues. CDR3 coding DNA: TGTGCCAGCAAGACTAGCGAGAGCACAGATACGCAGTATTTT. Translating gives CASKTSESTDTQYF.

In this sample, this clonotype turned up a few times. The genes are TRBV20-1 and TRBJ2-5; no definite D call. Trimming left V 1 base short and J 2 bases short, with 5 bases between. Germline CDR1 and CDR2: DFQATT and SNEGSKA (reference sequence). This CDR3 is 12 amino acids long. The CDR3 DNA is TGCAGTGCTAGAGCGCTACAAGAGACCCAGTACTTC. Protein: CSARALQETQYF.

CDR3: CASSIQRGLTGSNQPQHF. CDR3 nucleotide sequence: TGTGCCAGTAGTATTCAACGGGGCCTAACGGGCAGCAATCAGCCCCAGCATTTT. J is TRBJ1-5 and V is TRBV19; tentatively, D is TRBD1 (5 bases). CDR3 length equals 18 residues. V dropped 3 bases and J dropped 1 base, with 19 bases sitting between them. Germline CDR1 LNHDA, CDR2 SQIVND (reference sequence). The variable domain in full, completed from reference TRBV19 and TRBJ1-5, reads DGGITQSPKYLFRKEGQNVTLSCEQNLNHDAMYWYRQDPGQGLRLIYYSQIVNDFQKGDIAEGYSVSREKKESFPLTVTSAQKNPTAFYLCASSIQRGLTGSNQPQHFGDGTRLSIL.